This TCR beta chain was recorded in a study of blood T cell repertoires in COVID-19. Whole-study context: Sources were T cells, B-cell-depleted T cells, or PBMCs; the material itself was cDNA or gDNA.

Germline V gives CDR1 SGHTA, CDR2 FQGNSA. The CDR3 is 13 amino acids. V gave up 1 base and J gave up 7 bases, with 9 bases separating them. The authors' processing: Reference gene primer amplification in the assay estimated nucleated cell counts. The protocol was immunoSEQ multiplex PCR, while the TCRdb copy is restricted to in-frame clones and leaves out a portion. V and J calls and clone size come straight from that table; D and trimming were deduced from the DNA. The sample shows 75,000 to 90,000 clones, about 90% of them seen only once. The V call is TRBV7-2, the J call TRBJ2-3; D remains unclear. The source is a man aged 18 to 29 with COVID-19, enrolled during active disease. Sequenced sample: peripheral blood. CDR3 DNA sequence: TGTGCCAGCAGCTTAGTCGCGCGAAATACGCAGTATTTT. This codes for CASSLVARNTQYF.